What follows describes a single T cell receptor beta chain. Its antigen is as yet unknown. The data originate from a study of radiation and T cells in renal cell carcinoma. Study-level results: Intratumoral heterogeneity was not captured in these approximately 0.9 g regions.

The protocol was immunoSEQ multiplex PCR, while the TCRdb copy is restricted to in-frame clones and leaves out a portion. The sample lists around 12,000 clones; roughly 65% were seen once. Germline-derived CDR1 and CDR2 are LNHDA and SQIVND (reference sequence). This CDR3 is built from 15 residues. V shed 8 bases, J shed 6 bases, and the junction held 11 bases outside the gene matches. Treatment meaning: treatment-naive control, cytoreductive nephrectomy. Treatment-naive patients without radiation supplied the control tumors at nephrectomy. The source material was tumor tissue, sampled from a patient whose treatment was nephrectomy without radiotherapy. The sequence derives from a woman older than 75 with renal cell carcinoma. The gene calls are TRBV19 and TRBJ1-5; 9 nucleotides align to TRBD1. The CDR3 DNA follows: TGTGCCAGTGAACCTACAGGGGGCGCGGGTCAGCCCCAGCATTTT. This encodes CASEPTGGAGQPQHF.